This passage covers 13 T cell receptor beta chains from one sample sequenced in a study of blood T cell repertoires in COVID-19. Method: immunoSEQ multiplex PCR; TCRdb's copy keeps in-frame clones and lacks some. Here the sample spans roughly 20,000 clones, just over 90% being singletons. The specimen was peripheral blood. The origin of the receptors is a woman in her fifties or sixties with active COVID-19.

As to this clone: This sample includes further DNA sequences coding for the same CDR3. This chain uses TRBV3-1 (or the pseudogene TRBV3-2) with TRBJ1-2, with a tentative D call TRBD1 (6 bases). V lost 4 bases, J lost 2 bases, and 8 bases lay in between. The V gene's germline CDR1 is LGHDT and CDR2 YNNKEL (reference sequence). This CDR3 has 13 amino acids. The CDR3 reads CASSPTGNYGYTF. CDR3 DNA: TGTGCCAGCAGCCCTACAGGGAACTATGGCTACACCTTC.

CDR3 region: CAISGTGDTEAFF. CDR3 in DNA: TGTGCCATCAGTGGGACAGGAGACACTGAAGCTTTCTTT. The chain joins TRBV10-3 to TRBJ1-1; 7 bases line up with TRBD1. The CDR3 is 13 residues long. The germline V gene has CDR1 ENHRY and CDR2 SYGVKD. Germline trimming cut 4 bases from V and 3 bases from J; bases unmatched to any gene: 2.

This chain links TRBV3-1 (or the pseudogene TRBV3-2) with TRBJ2-3, with 9 bases aligning to TRBD2. The CDR3 loop spans 16 amino acids. Germline trimming cut 0 bases from V and 5 bases from J; bases unmatched to any gene: 6. Germline V lookup: CDR1 LGHDT, CDR2 YNNKEL (reference sequence). Written as DNA, the CDR3 is TGTGCCAGCAGCCAAGATGTAGCGGGGGCGGAAGATACGCAGTATTTT. Translating it yields CASSQDVAGAEDTQYF.

The chain carries TRBV15 and TRBJ1-5; TRBD1 might be the D (5 bases). V gave up 5 bases and J gave up 6 bases, with 8 bases separating them. Germline V gene lookup returns CDR1 LNHNV and CDR2 YYDKDF (reference sequence). The CDR3 runs 12 residues. CDR3 DNA sequence: TGTGCCACCAGCCTTAGGGGTCAGCCCCAGCATTTT. Residues: CATSLRGQPQHF.

The V and J genes are TRBV27 and TRBJ2-5, with TRBD2 as a possible D gene (6 bases). Germline CDR1 MNHEY, CDR2 SMNVEV (reference sequence). The CDR3 is made up of 13 amino acids. The V end lost 6 bases, the J end lost 5 bases, and 13 bases lay between the germline ends. The CDR3 sequence is CASSPDRGETQYF. The CDR3 nucleotides are TGTGCCAGCAGCCCTGACCGGGGGGAGACCCAGTACTTC.

The chain recombines TRBV27 with TRBJ2-2; maybe TRBD2 (6 bases). The germline CDR1 and CDR2 sequences are MNHEY and SMNVEV (reference sequence). The CDR3 runs 17 residues. The V and J ends lost 4 bases and 6 bases respectively, with 21 bases between them. CDR3 loop: CASSSPQRRGVAGELFF. DNA of the CDR3: TGTGCCAGCAGTTCCCCCCAGCGGAGGGGAGTAGCCGGGGAGCTGTTTTTT.

This rearrangement joins TRBV3-1 (or the pseudogene TRBV3-2) to TRBJ1-2; possible D gene TRBD1, 6 bases. V was clipped by 2 bases and J by 2 bases, with 15 bases between them. The CDR3 is 16 residues long. CDR1 and CDR2 from the germline V gene are LGHDT and YNNKEL (reference sequence). CDR3 region: CASSQSGGAVNYGYTF. CDR3 nucleotides: TGTGCCAGCAGCCAATCGGGGGGGGCTGTCAACTATGGCTACACCTTC.

CDR3 in amino acids: CASSPGLATGELFF. The CDR3 coding sequence is TGTGCCAGCAGCCCGGGACTAGCGACCGGGGAGCTGTTTTTT. V usage is TRBV14 and J usage is TRBJ2-2, with 10 bases aligning to TRBD2. The V gene end was trimmed by 4 bases and the J gene end by 5 bases; junction bases not matched to a gene: 1. The germline V gene has CDR1 SGHDN and CDR2 FVKESK. This CDR3 has 14 residues.

In this sample, this clone turned up once. The chain has TRBV4-1 and TRBJ2-2; a possible D gene is TRBD1 (6 bases). Looked up from germline, CDR1 is MGHRA and CDR2 is YSYEKL. The ends were cut back, 2 bases at V and 6 bases at J, with 16 bases in the middle. This CDR3 is built from 16 residues. Here the CDR3 DNA reads TGCGCCAGCAGCCAAACGGCGCAGGGGCTGCCCGGGGAGCTGTTTTTT. As protein: CASSQTAQGLPGELFF.

By sample fraction, this clone is medium-sized. The rearrangement joins TRBV2 to TRBJ1-6, with 7 bases aligning to TRBD1. CDR1 is SNHLY, CDR2 FYNNEI, per germline. CDR3 length: 15 residues. V was pared by 6 bases and J by 9 bases, with 11 bases of the junction left unmatched. The CDR3 region is CASRDRVQATSPLHF. The CDR3 DNA is TGTGCCAGCAGAGACAGGGTTCAGGCAACTTCACCCCTCCACTTT.

Only one count was recorded for this clone. V is TRBV7-2 and J is TRBJ1-5, with 7 positions matching TRBD1. The CDR3 covers 15 residues. The trim removed 1 base at V and 4 bases at J, leaving 4 bases unmatched. Germline V gives CDR1 SGHTA, CDR2 FQGNSA. The CDR3 sequence is CASSLGQGINQPQHF. The CDR3 DNA is TGTGCCAGCAGCTTAGGACAGGGCATAAATCAGCCCCAGCATTTT.

This clone was recorded only once. The chain links TRBV18 to TRBJ2-1, with D perhaps TRBD2 (6 bases). V was clipped by 0 bases and J by 1 base, with 13 bases between them. Germline CDR1 and CDR2: KGHSH and LQKENI. The CDR3 consists of 17 residues. The CDR3 spells CASSPPGQGGSYNEQFF. In DNA form, the CDR3 reads TGTGCCAGCTCACCACCTGGTCAGGGAGGTTCCTACAATGAGCAGTTCTTC.

This chain connects TRBV6-1 to TRBJ1-5; D remains unclear. V lost 2 bases and J 0 bases, leaving 8 bases between the germline ends. The germline V gene has CDR1 MNHNS and CDR2 SASEGT. CDR3 length: 15 amino acids. The CDR3 DNA reads as TGTGCCAGCAGTGAAATCTATTATAGCAATCAGCCCCAGCATTTT. This gives the protein CASSEIYYSNQPQHF.